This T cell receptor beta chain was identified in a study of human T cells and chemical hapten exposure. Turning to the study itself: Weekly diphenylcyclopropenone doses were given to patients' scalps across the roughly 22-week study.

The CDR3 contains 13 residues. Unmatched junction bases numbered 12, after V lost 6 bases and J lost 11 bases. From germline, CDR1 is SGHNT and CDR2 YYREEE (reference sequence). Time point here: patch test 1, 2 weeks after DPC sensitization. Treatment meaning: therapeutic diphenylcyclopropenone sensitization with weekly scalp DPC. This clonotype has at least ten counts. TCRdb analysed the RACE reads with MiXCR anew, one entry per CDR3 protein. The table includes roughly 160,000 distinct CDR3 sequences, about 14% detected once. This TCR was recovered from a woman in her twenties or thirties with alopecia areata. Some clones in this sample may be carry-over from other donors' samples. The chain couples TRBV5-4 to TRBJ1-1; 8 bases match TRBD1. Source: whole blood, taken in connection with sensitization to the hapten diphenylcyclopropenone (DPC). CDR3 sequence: CASNAKTGDRAFF. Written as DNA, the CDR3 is TGTGCCAGCAACGCAAAGACAGGGGATCGGGCTTTCTTT.